This T cell receptor (beta chain) was recovered during a study of regulatory T cells in long-lasting Graves disease. General study results and limits: TRBV28, TRBJ1-2 and TRBJ2-5 were favored in persistent disease. It was peripheral blood alone, not thyroid tissue, that was studied.

The time point: newly diagnosed GD, antithyroid drugs for less than 3 months. Following extraction of RNA from PBMCs, that RNA was used to make the TCR library. The V and J ends lost 5 bases and 0 bases, in that order; junction bases with no gene match: 1. The CDR3 is 15 residues long. This clonotype was seen only a few times. Its antigen is unidentified. iRepertoire HTBI primers and Arm-PCR of CDR3 regions built TCR beta libraries. TCRdb recomputed calls from the multiplex PCR reads with MiXCR, one row per CDR3 protein. The sample yields about 220,000 distinct CDR3 sequences, roughly 19% seen once. This same sample was also part of a study on T cells in Graves' hyperthyroidism and ophthalmopathy. That study adds: Blood also contained most expanded thyroid clonotypes above 0.001.

J is TRBJ2-7 and V is TRBV12-3 or TRBV12-4; TRBD2 agrees at 13 bases. This TCR was recovered from a woman in her 30s with Graves disease. The sequenced sample was peripheral blood mononuclear cells (PBMCs), obtained at new diagnosis, from a patient treated with antithyroid drugs. CDR3 DNA: TGTGCCAGCAGTAGGACTAGCGGGAGCTCCTACGAGCAGTACTTC. Amino acid sequence: CASSRTSGSSYEQYF.